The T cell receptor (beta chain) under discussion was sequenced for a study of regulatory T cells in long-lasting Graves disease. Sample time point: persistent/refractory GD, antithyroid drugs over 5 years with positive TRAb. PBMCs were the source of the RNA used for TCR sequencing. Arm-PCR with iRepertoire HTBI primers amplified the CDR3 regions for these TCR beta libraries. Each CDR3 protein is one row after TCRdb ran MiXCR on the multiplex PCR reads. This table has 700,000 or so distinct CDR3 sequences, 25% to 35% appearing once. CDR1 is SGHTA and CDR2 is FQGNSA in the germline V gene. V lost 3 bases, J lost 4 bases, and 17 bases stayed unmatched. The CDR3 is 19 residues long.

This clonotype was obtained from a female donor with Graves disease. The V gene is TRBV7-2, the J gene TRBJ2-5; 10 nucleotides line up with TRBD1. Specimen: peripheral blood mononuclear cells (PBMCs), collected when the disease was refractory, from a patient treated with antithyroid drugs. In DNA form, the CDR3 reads TGTGCCAGCAGCTTCTACAGTTACCCCTCGGGACAGGGGCGAGAGACCCAGTACTTC. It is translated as CASSFYSYPSGQGRETQYF.